The next 26 T cell receptor beta chains were all read from a single sample in a study of PD-1 blockade in classical Hodgkin lymphoma (dated by TCRdb to 2020 to 2021). What this sample's time point label stands for: cycle 2 day 1 (C2D1) of nivolumab. Every trial patient had relapsed following autologous stem cell transplantation, and prior brentuximab vedotin exposure was what differed among cohorts A, B and C. Receptor amplification or capture employed the immunoSEQ multiplex PCR assay. The immuneACCESS repertoire file appears here via TCRdb, limited to in-frame rearrangements. These files lack a portion of the clones; in checked studies, under half of the deficit traces to unresolved V genes, and the cause of the others is not known. For this sample the table gives approximately 150,000 clones, of which around 73% were detected only once. In total, the top ten clones hold about 9.3% of the sample.

The sample was peripheral blood mononuclear cells (PBMCs), taken before the second cycle of nivolumab. These receptors came from a human donor with classical Hodgkin lymphoma.

The chain has TRBV19 and TRBJ2-1; tentatively, D is TRBD2 (6 bases). Per the germline V gene, CDR1 is LNHDA and CDR2 is SQIVND (reference sequence). Trimming stripped 6 bases from V and 7 bases from J, with 13 bases between. The CDR3 covers 13 residues. In DNA form, the CDR3 reads TGTGCCAGTAGCGGGAGTGGGTGGAATGAGCAGTTCTTC. It specifies CASSGSGWNEQFF.

The chain links TRBV6-6 to TRBJ1-2; D ambiguous. Trimming cost V 0 bases and J 4 bases, with 9 bases left between them. Germline loops: CDR1 MNHNY, CDR2 SVGAGI (reference sequence). CDR3 size: 14 residues. The CDR3 here is CASSYSHGTYGYTF. The CDR3 nucleotides are TGTGCCAGCAGTTACTCGCACGGCACCTATGGCTACACCTTC.

The CDR3 nucleotides read TGTGCCAGTACCAGGGAAAGGGCTAACTATGGCTACACCTTC. It specifies CASTRERANYGYTF. This chain connects TRBV19 to TRBJ1-2, with D possibly TRBD1 on 5 matching bases. CDR1 and CDR2 (germline): LNHDA, SQIVND (reference sequence). The CDR3 runs 14 residues. V dropped 7 bases and J dropped 0 bases, with 12 bases sitting between them.

V gene TRBV19 combines with J gene TRBJ2-7; 8 nucleotides align to TRBD1. In germline, CDR1 is LNHDA, CDR2 SQIVND (reference sequence). This CDR3 region has 13 residues. V was clipped by 6 bases and J by 12 bases; unmatched bases: 13. CDR3 sequence: CASSLDREYGMYF. CDR3 sequence (DNA): TGTGCCAGTAGCCTGGACAGGGAATACGGCATGTACTTC.

The chain employs TRBV5-8 and TRBJ2-3, with D perhaps TRBD1 (7 bases). The CDR3 sequence is 13 residues long. The V end was cut by 6 bases, the J end by 5 bases, with 13 bases between. Germline lookup yields CDR1 SGHTS and CDR2 YDEGEE. CDR3 coding DNA: TGTGCCAGCAAGGAGGGGGCTAGAGATACGCAGTATTTT. Translated, it gives CASKEGARDTQYF.

The chain uses TRBV29-1 and TRBJ2-6; no definite D call. The CDR3 sequence is 13 residues long. The germline gives CDR1 SQVTM, CDR2 ANQGSEA. V lost 7 bases to trimming and J lost 1 base, with 8 bases between them. CDR3 sequence reads: CSAQNSGANVLTF. In DNA, the CDR3 is TGCAGCGCCCAAAATTCTGGGGCCAACGTCCTGACTTTC.

This chain links TRBV29-1 with TRBJ2-3; D might be TRBD1 (7 bases). CDR1 and CDR2 (germline): SQVTM, ANQGSEA. Between the trimmed V and J ends, which lost 3 bases and 1 base, there was a span of 11 bases. The CDR3 is 14 residues long. CDR3 loop: CSVDRGARTDTQYF. The CDR3, as DNA: TGCAGCGTTGACAGGGGGGCGCGCACAGATACGCAGTATTTT.

This clone was found a few times. This chain links TRBV6-5 with TRBJ1-5, with D uncertain. The germline gives CDR1 MNHEY, CDR2 SVGAGI. The CDR3 has 12 amino acids. The ends were cut back, 1 base at V and 6 bases at J, with 4 bases in the middle. DNA of the CDR3: TGTGCCAGCAGTTACTTTCTTCAGCCCCAGCATTTT. It encodes CASSYFLQPQHF.

This sequence joins TRBV9 and TRBJ2-2; 7 nucleotides agree with TRBD2. The CDR3 spans 15 residues. The ends lost 2 bases at V and 1 base at J; junction bases unmatched: 2. CDR1 and CDR2 from the germline V gene are SGDLS and YYNGEE. The CDR3 protein is CASSVAGENTGELFF. The CDR3 DNA reads as TGTGCCAGCAGCGTTGCGGGAGAGAACACCGGGGAGCTGTTTTTT.

The gene calls are TRBV2 and TRBJ1-2, with D possibly being TRBD1 (6 bases). Germline V gives CDR1 SNHLY, CDR2 FYNNEI. With 2 bases removed from V and 6 bases from J, the gap between germline ends came to 16 bases. The CDR3 consists of 15 residues. The CDR3: CASSESPGATDGYTF. The CDR3 DNA is TGTGCCAGCAGTGAATCTCCGGGGGCCACGGATGGCTACACCTTC.

The genes are TRBV6-1 and TRBJ1-1; D remains unclear. Germline values: CDR1 MNHNS, CDR2 SASEGT. Trimming took 2 bases from V and 0 from J, leaving 19 bases between them. This CDR3 has 18 residues. CDR3 sequence: CASSEPHRAFNMNTEAFF. The CDR3 DNA reads TGTGCCAGCAGTGAACCCCACCGCGCGTTCAACATGAACACTGAAGCTTTCTTT.

The chain employs TRBV6-5 and TRBJ1-5; the D gene is possibly TRBD1 (5 bases). The CDR3 contains 15 residues. V was cut by 5 bases and J by 4 bases, with 15 bases left in between. Germline V lookup: CDR1 MNHEY, CDR2 SVGAGI. For the CDR3, the DNA is TGTGCCAGCAGTACCCGGGGCATATTAAATCAGCCCCAGCATTTT. It translates to CASSTRGILNQPQHF.

The chain has TRBV28 and TRBJ2-7, with TRBD1 identical over 10 bases. V shed 8 bases, J shed 4 bases, and the junction held 5 bases outside the gene matches. This CDR3 has 13 amino acids. Looked up from germline, CDR1 is MDHEN and CDR2 is SYDVKM. For the CDR3, the DNA is TGTGCCAGCTGGAGGGACAGGGGTTACGAGCAGTACTTC. The encoded protein is CASWRDRGYEQYF. The full variable domain, rest sourced from reference TRBV28 and TRBJ2-7, is DVKVTQSSRYLVKRTGEKVFLECVQDMDHENMFWYRQDPGLGLRLIYFSYDVKMKEKGDIPEGYSVSREKKERFSLILESASTNQTSMYLCASWRDRGYEQYFGPGTRLTVT.

This rearrangement joins TRBV11-2 to TRBJ2-7; D possibly corresponds to TRBD1 (5 bases). Trimming took off 2 bases at V and 10 bases at J, with 15 bases between the two ends. The CDR3 has 13 amino acids. Germline CDR1 and CDR2: SGHAT and FQNNGV. For the CDR3, the DNA is TGTGCCAGCAGCTTATTCGATAGTCAGGGCCAGTACTTC. Its translation: CASSLFDSQGQYF.

The chain has TRBV10-3 and TRBJ1-6, with TRBD1 matching 9 bases. The germline V gene encodes CDR1 ENHRY and CDR2 SYGVKD. The CDR3 consists of 16 residues. The trim removed 6 bases at V and 7 bases at J, leaving 10 bases unmatched. The CDR3 sequence: CAIRASGTGNNSPLHF. Written as DNA, the CDR3 is TGTGCCATCAGAGCTTCCGGGACAGGGAACAATTCACCCCTCCACTTT.

This clone is medium-sized (0.01 to 0.1%) in the sample. Other DNA sequences in this sample translate to the same CDR3. The chain carries TRBV19 and TRBJ2-3, with D perhaps TRBD1 or TRBD2 (5 bases each). CDR3 size: 12 residues. V was shortened by 4 bases and J by 4 bases, with 6 bases between the two germline ends. From germline, CDR1 is LNHDA and CDR2 SQIVND (reference sequence). The CDR3 DNA is TGTGCCAGTAGTACGGGACCAGATACGCAGTATTTT. Protein: CASSTGPDTQYF. The variable domain in full, completed from reference TRBV19 and TRBJ2-3, reads DGGITQSPKYLFRKEGQNVTLSCEQNLNHDAMYWYRQDPGQGLRLIYYSQIVNDFQKGDIAEGYSVSREKKESFPLTVTSAQKNPTAFYLCASSTGPDTQYFGPGTRLTVL.

This clone was seen a few times. V gene TRBV19 combines with J gene TRBJ1-5, with D hard to call. CDR1 and CDR2 (germline): LNHDA, SQIVND (reference sequence). The CDR3 covers 12 residues. V lost 9 bases, J lost 3 bases, and 9 bases lay in between. The CDR3, as DNA: TGTGCCAGCTCCGACCTCAATCAGCCCCAGCATTTT. Its protein is CASSDLNQPQHF.

The chain joins TRBV19 to TRBJ1-1; D is perhaps TRBD1 (5 bases). The germline V gene has CDR1 LNHDA and CDR2 SQIVND (reference sequence). Trimming left V 6 bases short and J 2 bases short, with 16 bases between. This CDR3 is built from 15 residues. The CDR3, as DNA: TGTGCCAGTAGCAACGGGGGTCTAGGAAACACTGAAGCTTTCTTT. Translating it yields CASSNGGLGNTEAFF.

This sequence joins TRBV13 and TRBJ2-5, with TRBD2 matching 10 bases. Losses at the gene ends were 0 bases for V and 1 base for J; bases not matched to a gene: 8. The CDR3 spans 18 residues. Germline V gene data show CDR1 as PRHDT and CDR2 as FYEKMQ (reference sequence). Here the CDR3 reads CASSLGQFRTSGQETQYF. CDR3 nucleotides: TGTGCCAGCAGCTTAGGCCAGTTTCGGACTAGCGGCCAAGAGACCCAGTACTTC. The variable domain in full, completed from reference TRBV13 and TRBJ2-5, reads AAGVIQSPRHLIKEKRETATLKCYPIPRHDTVYWYQQGPGQDPQFLISFYEKMQSDKGSIPDRFSAQQFSDYHSELNMSSLELGDSALYFCASSLGQFRTSGQETQYFGPGTRLLVL.

This clone has a single count. This chain connects TRBV25-1 to TRBJ1-5; D is unclear. This CDR3 region has 14 residues. V was cut by 6 bases and J by 1 base, with 10 bases left in between. Germline V CDR1 and CDR2: MGHDK, SYGVNS. CDR3 residues: CASSFLGSNQPQHF. The CDR3 nucleotides read TGTGCCAGCAGCTTCCTAGGGAGCAATCAGCCCCAGCATTTT.

The chain is built from TRBV5-6 and TRBJ2-2; 9 positions agree with TRBD1. V was pared by 0 bases and J by 8 bases, with 11 bases of the junction left unmatched. The CDR3 runs to 17 residues. Germline V gene data show CDR1 as SGHDT and CDR2 as YYEEEE. The DNA of the CDR3 is TGTGCCAGCAGCTTGGCCGGACAGGGGATCGTGTTGGGGGAGCTGTTTTTT. This encodes CASSLAGQGIVLGELFF. The complete variable domain, with remaining parts taken from reference TRBV5-6 and TRBJ2-2, reads DAGVTQSPTHLIKTRGQQVTLRCSPKSGHDTVSWYQQALGQGPQFIFQYYEEEERQRGNFPDRFSGHQFPNYSSELNVNALLLGDSALYLCASSLAGQGIVLGELFFGEGSRLTVL.

A single count supports this clone. At one of its ends the junction is not consistent with the germline gene, which may arise from a read error. The CDR3 spells CAISDFRWKEQYF. As DNA, the CDR3 is TGTGCCATCAGTGACTTTAGGTGGAAAGAGCAGTACTTC. The rearrangement links TRBV6-5 to TRBJ2-7; D is unresolved. The CDR3 is 13 residues long. Germline CDR1 MNHEY, CDR2 SVGAGI.

V usage is TRBV5-1 and J usage is TRBJ1-2; a weak D match, TRBD1 (6 bases). Trimming cost V 5 bases and J 3 bases, with 14 bases left between them. The CDR3 consists of 14 residues. CDR1 is SGHRS and CDR2 is YFSETQ in the germline V gene. CDR3 protein: CASRRQESDYGYTF. The CDR3 DNA reads as TGCGCCAGCAGGAGACAGGAATCGGACTATGGCTACACCTTC. The complete variable domain, with remaining parts taken from reference TRBV5-1 and TRBJ1-2, reads KAGVTQTPRYLIKTRGQQVTLSCSPISGHRSVSWYQQTPGQGLQFLFEYFSETQRNKGNFPGRFSGRQFSNSRSEMNVSTLELGDSALYLCASRRQESDYGYTFGSGTRLTVV.

The genes are TRBV28 and TRBJ2-5; maybe TRBD1 (7 bases). The CDR3 runs 17 residues. Trimming took 3 bases from V and 4 from J, leaving 21 bases between them. The germline V gene has CDR1 MDHEN and CDR2 SYDVKM. CDR3 region: CASSLVPTGRRGETQYF. CDR3 nucleotides: TGTGCCAGCAGTTTGGTTCCGACAGGGCGGCGGGGAGAGACCCAGTACTTC.

This clone was counted a few times. This chain uses TRBV7-9 with TRBJ2-2; D call uncertain. The V end was cut by 8 bases, the J end by 6 bases, with 10 bases between. CDR1 SEHNR and CDR2 FQNEAQ come from the germline V gene (reference sequence). The CDR3 spans 12 residues. CDR3 in DNA: TGTGCCAGCTCCACCCTGGCCGGGGAGCTGTTTTTT. This sequence encodes CASSTLAGELFF.

The rearrangement uses TRBV2 and TRBJ1-5, with TRBD1 matching over 7 bases. Germline V gene sequence: CDR1 SNHLY, CDR2 FYNNEI. J was trimmed by 4 bases and V by 6 bases; bases with no gene match: 15. The CDR3 has 17 amino acids. CDR3 sequence: CASSLRQGPGGNQPQHF. The CDR3 DNA reads as TGTGCCAGCAGCCTCCGACAGGGACCGGGAGGGAATCAGCCCCAGCATTTT.